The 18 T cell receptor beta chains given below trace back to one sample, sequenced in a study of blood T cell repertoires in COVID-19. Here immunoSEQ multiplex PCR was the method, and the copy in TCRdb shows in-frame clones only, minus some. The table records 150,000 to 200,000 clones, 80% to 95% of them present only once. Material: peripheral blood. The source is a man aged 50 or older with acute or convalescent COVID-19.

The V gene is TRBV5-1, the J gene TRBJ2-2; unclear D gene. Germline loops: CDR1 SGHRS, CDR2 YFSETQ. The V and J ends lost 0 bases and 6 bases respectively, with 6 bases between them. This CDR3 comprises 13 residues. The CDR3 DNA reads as TGCGCCAGCAGCTTGGTCCGGGCCGGGGAGCTGTTTTTT. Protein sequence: CASSLVRAGELFF.

The CDR3 coding sequence is TGTGCCAGCAGTTTACAGGGTTCCTACGAGCAGTACTTC. It encodes CASSLQGSYEQYF. The chain joins TRBV28 to TRBJ2-7; a possible D gene is TRBD1 (5 bases). CDR3 length: 13 residues. With 2 bases removed from V and 1 base from J, the gap between germline ends came to 6 bases. Germline loops: CDR1 MDHEN, CDR2 SYDVKM.

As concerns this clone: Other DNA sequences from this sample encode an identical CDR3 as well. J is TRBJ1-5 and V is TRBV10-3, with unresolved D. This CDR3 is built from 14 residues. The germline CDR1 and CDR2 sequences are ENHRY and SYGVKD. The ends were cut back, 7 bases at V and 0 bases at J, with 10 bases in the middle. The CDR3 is CAIKAGGSNQPQHF. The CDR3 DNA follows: TGTGCCATCAAGGCAGGAGGTAGCAATCAGCCCCAGCATTTT.

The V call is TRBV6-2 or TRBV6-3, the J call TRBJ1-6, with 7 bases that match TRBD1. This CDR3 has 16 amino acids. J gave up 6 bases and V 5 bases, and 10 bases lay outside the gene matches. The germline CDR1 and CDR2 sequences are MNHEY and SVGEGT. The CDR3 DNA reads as TGTGCCAGCAGTGTGGGGCAGGGGGTATTTAATTCACCCCTCCACTTT. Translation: CASSVGQGVFNSPLHF.

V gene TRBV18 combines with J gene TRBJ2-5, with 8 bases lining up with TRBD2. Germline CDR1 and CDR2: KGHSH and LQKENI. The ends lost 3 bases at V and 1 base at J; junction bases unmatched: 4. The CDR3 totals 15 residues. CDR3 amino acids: CASSPASGGQETQYF. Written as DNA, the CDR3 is TGTGCCAGCTCACCGGCGAGCGGGGGCCAAGAGACCCAGTACTTC.

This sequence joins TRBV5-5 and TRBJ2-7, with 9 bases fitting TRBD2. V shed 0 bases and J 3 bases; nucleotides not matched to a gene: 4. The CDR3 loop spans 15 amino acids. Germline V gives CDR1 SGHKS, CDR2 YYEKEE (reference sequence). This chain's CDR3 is CASSLDGSGSYEQYF. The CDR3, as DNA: TGTGCCAGCAGCTTGGATGGTAGCGGGAGCTACGAGCAGTACTTC. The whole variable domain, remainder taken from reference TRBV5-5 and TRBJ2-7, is DAGVTQSPTHLIKTRGQQVTLRCSPISGHKSVSWYQQVLGQGPQFIFQYYEKEERGRGNFPDRFSARQFPNYSSELNVNALLLGDSALYLCASSLDGSGSYEQYFGPGTRLTVT.

The CDR3 nucleotides read TGTGCCAGCAGCGTAGGGGGGCGTAATGAAAAACTGTTTTTT. It specifies CASSVGGRNEKLFF. V usage is TRBV9 and J usage is TRBJ1-4, with D maybe TRBD1 (6 bases). Germline V CDR1 and CDR2: SGDLS, YYNGEE. With 0 bases removed from V and 4 bases from J, the gap between germline ends came to 7 bases. This CDR3 is built from 14 residues.

CDR3 loop: CASSANRDQPQHF. DNA of the CDR3: TGTGCCAGCAGCGCAAACAGGGATCAGCCCCAGCATTTT. The chain combines TRBV7-6 with TRBJ1-5; TRBD1 might be the D (6 bases). The CDR3 is 13 residues long. The ends were cut back, 5 bases at V and 5 bases at J, with 10 bases in the middle. Germline V gene data show CDR1 as SGHVS and CDR2 as FNYEAQ.

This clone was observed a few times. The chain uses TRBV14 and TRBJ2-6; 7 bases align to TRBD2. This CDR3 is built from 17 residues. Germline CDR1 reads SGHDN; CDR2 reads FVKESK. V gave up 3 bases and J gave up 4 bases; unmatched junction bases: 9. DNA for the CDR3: TGTGCCAGCAGCCACGGGGAGGGGAGATCCGGGGCCAACGTCCTGACTTTC. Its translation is CASSHGEGRSGANVLTF.

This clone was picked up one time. The CDR3 nucleotides are TGTGCCAGCACTACAGGGGGACGGGTCACCGGGGAGCTGTTTTTT. Residues: CASTTGGRVTGELFF. The rearrangement links TRBV27 to TRBJ2-2; 8 bases agree with TRBD1. CDR3 length equals 15 residues. From germline, CDR1 is MNHEY and CDR2 SMNVEV (reference sequence). J was trimmed by 4 bases and V by 7 bases; bases with no gene match: 8.

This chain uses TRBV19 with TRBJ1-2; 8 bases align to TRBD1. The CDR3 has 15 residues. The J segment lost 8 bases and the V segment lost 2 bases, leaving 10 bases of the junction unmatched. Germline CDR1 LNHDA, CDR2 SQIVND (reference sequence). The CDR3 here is CASSISSGTGSGYTF. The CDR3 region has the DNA TGTGCCAGTAGTATAAGCTCCGGGACAGGAAGCGGCTACACCTTC.

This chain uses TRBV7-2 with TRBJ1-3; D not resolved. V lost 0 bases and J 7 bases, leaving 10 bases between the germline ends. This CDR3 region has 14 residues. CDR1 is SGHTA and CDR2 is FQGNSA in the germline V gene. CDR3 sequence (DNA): TGTGCCAGCAGCTTAGCGTACCGAGGGAACACCATATATTTT. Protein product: CASSLAYRGNTIYF.

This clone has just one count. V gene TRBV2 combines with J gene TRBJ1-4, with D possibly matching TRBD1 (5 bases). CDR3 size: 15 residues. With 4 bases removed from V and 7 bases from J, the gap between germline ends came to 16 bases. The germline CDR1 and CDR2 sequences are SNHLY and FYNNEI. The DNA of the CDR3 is TGTGCCAGCAGTGTCCAGGGCCCTCGAAGTGAAAAACTGTTTTTT. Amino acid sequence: CASSVQGPRSEKLFF. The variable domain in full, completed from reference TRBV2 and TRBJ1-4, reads EPEVTQTPSHQVTQMGQEVILRCVPISNHLYFYWYRQILGQKVEFLVSFYNNEISEKSEIFDDQFSVERPDGSNFTLKIRSTKLEDSAMYFCASSVQGPRSEKLFFGSGTQLSVL.

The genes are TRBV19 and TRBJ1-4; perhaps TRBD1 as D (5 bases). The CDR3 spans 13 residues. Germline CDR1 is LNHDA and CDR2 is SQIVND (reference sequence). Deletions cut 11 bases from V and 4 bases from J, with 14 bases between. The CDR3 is CAGSRQFNEKLFF. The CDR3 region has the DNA TGTGCCGGATCCAGACAGTTTAATGAAAAACTGTTTTTT.

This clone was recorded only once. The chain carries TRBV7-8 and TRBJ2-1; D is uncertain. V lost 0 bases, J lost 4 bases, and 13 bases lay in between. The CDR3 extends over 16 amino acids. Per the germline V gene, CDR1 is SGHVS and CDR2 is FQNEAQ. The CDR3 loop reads CASSLAGRANYNEQFF. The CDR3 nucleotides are TGTGCCAGCAGCTTAGCGGGCAGAGCTAATTACAATGAGCAGTTCTTC. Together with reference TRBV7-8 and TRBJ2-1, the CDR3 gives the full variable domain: GAGVSQSPRYKVAKRGQDVALRCDPISGHVSLFWYQQALGQGPEFLTYFQNEAQLDKSGLPSDRFFAERPEGSVSTLKIQRTQQEDSAVYLCASSLAGRANYNEQFFGPGTRLTVL.

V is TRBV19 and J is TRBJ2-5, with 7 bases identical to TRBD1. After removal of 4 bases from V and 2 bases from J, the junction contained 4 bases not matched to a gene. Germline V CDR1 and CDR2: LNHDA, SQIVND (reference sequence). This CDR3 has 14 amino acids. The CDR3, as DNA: TGTGCCAGTAGTAACCGGGACAGACAAGAGACCCAGTACTTC. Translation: CASSNRDRQETQYF.

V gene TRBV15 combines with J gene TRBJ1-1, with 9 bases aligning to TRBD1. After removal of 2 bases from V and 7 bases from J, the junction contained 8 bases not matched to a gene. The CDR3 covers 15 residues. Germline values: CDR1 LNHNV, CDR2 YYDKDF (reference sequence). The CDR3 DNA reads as TGTGCCACCAGCAGACCAGGGGGACAGGGCCTTGAAGCTTTCTTT. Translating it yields CATSRPGGQGLEAFF.

CDR3 in amino acids: CASRPGTGDLPQHF. The CDR3 DNA reads as TGCGCCAGCAGACCCGGGACAGGTGACCTGCCCCAGCATTTT. The chain links TRBV5-1 to TRBJ1-5, with 8 positions matching TRBD1. Germline V gene data show CDR1 as SGHRS and CDR2 as YFSETQ. This CDR3 spans 14 amino acids. Trimming at V came to 5 bases and at J to 9 bases, leaving 10 bases not matched to a gene. Full variable domain (missing parts from reference TRBV5-1 and TRBJ1-5): KAGVTQTPRYLIKTRGQQVTLSCSPISGHRSVSWYQQTPGQGLQFLFEYFSETQRNKGNFPGRFSGRQFSNSRSEMNVSTLELGDSALYLCASRPGTGDLPQHFGDGTRLSIL.